This T cell receptor (beta chain) was obtained from a study of blood T cell dynamics during melanoma immunotherapy. Whole-study context: Metastatic melanoma patients received first-line pembrolizumab or nivolumab plus ipilimumab. Study-level points and caveats: Disease-control patients' PBMC repertoires became either more clonal or more diverse at W3.

With 3 bases removed from V and 2 bases from J, the gap between germline ends came to 6 bases. The germline gives CDR1 SGHVS, CDR2 FNYEAQ. The CDR3 totals 13 residues. Regarding this clone: Its antigen is still unknown.

Every bulk PBMC sample received the same 350 ng of DNA. Assay used: immunoSEQ multiplex PCR; TCRdb lists only in-frame clones, some missing. The sample carries more than 15,000 clones, roughly 83% recorded once. Time point defined: pre-treatment baseline. Samples come from before therapy and from week 3 after the first blockade cycle. This clonotype was obtained from a human donor with melanoma. The material was blood, obtained from a patient treated with checkpoint blockade. This sequence joins TRBV7-6 and TRBJ2-3, with D hard to call. The chain's CDR3 is CASSFYYTDTQYF. For the CDR3, the DNA is TGTGCCAGCAGCTTCTACTACACAGATACGCAGTATTTT.